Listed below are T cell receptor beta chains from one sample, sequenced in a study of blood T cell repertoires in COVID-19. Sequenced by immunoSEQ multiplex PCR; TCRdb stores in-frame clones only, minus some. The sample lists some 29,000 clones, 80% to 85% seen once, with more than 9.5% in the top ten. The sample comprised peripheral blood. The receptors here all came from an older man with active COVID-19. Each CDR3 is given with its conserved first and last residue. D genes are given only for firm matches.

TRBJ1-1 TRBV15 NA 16 CATSRGGVGWGTEAFF
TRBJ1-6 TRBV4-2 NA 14 CASSQELRNSPLHF
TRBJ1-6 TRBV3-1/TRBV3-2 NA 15 CASSQVTDYNSPLHF
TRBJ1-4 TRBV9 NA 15 CASSKGGGSDEKLFF
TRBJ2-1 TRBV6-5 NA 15 CASSYGQTRGNEQFF
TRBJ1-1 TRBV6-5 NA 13 CASSYGPGTEAFF
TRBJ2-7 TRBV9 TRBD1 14 CASSPQGGAYEQYF
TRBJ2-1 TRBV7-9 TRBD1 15 CASSEGQGSYNEQFF
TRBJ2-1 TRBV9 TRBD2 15 CASSSSGGAVNEQFF
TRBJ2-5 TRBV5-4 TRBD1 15 CASSLVSQGQETQYF
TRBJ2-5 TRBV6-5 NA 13 CASSYQGKETQYF
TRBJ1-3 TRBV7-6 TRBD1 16 CASSRTGRNSGNTIYF
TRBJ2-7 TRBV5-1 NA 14 CASSLGRVSYEQYF
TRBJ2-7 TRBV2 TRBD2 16 CASSEARLAGTYEQYF
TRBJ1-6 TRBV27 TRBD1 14 CASNRQGPNSPLHF
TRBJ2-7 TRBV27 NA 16 CASRRSNRDQSYEQYF
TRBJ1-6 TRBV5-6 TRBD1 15 CASSFLDRGDSPLHF
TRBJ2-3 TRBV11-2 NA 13 CASSPRPGDTQYF
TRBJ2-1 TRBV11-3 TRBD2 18 CASSSSGTSGGAHNEQFF
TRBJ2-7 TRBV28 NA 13 CASSLGSSYEQYF
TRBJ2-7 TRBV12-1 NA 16 CASSPTEGETTYEQYF
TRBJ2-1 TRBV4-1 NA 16 CASSQTPGGTFNEQFF
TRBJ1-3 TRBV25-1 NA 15 CASSVGDLLRNTIYF
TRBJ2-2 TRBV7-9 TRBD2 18 CASSLGSGGTRNTGELFF
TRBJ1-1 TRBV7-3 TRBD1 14 CASSLGQGVREAFF
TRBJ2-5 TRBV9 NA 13 CASSVDLQETQYF
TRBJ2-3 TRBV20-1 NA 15 CSASIRDLGPDTQYF
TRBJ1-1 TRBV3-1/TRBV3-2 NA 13 CASSPLGRTEAFF
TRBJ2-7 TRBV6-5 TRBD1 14 CASRGSGQGYEQYF
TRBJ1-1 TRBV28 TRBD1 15 CASRGGQGAHTEAFF
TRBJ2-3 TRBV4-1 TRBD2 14 CASQRGALTDTQYF
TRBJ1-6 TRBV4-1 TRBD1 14 CASRTGLQNSPLHF
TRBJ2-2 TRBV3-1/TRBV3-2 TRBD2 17 CASSQLGKLAGIGELFF
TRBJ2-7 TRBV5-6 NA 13 CASSLQGSGEQYF
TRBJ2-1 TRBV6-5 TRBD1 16 CASSYSGQGPYNEQFF
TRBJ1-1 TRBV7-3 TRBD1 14 CASSLGTGNTEAFF
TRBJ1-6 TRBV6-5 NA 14 CASSLGAYNSPLHF
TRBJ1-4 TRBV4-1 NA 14 CASSPSGQREKLFF
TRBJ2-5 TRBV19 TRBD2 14 CASSIGLALETQYF
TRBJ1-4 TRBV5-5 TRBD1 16 CASSFQPGQGYEKLFF
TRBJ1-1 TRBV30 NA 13 CAWARQVNTEAFF
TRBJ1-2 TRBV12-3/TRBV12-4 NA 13 CASSETATYGYTF